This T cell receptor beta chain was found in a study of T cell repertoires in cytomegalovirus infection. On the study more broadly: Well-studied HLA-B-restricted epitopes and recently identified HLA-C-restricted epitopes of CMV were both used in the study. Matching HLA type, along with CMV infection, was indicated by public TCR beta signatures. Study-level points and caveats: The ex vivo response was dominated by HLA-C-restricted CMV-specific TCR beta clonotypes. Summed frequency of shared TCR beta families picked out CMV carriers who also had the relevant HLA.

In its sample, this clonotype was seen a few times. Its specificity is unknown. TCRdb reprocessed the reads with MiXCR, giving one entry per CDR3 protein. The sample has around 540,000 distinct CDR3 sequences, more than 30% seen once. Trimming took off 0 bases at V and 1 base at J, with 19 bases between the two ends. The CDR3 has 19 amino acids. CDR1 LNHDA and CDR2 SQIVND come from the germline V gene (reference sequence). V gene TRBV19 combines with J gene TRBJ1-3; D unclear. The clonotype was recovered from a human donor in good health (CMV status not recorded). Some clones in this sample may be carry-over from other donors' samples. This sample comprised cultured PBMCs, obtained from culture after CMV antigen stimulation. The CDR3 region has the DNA TGTGCCAGTAGTATAGATCTGTACTTGGCCGCTCGTTCTGGAAACACCATATATTTT. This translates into CASSIDLYLAARSGNTIYF.